The 4 T cell receptor beta chains given below trace back to one sample, sequenced in a study of T-cell memory formation after mild COVID-19. MiXCR, run by TCRdb on the 5' RACE reads, gives a single entry per CDR3 protein. The data contain hundreds of thousands of distinct CDR3 sequences, 15% to 20% of them singletons. The sample comprised PBMCs or a T cell subset sorted from them (not recorded which). The receptors originated from a man aged 18 to 30 who had mild COVID-19 (a few samples of this study predate the infection). Cell type and time point are not known.

This clonotype has just a few counts. The chain employs TRBV7-6 and TRBJ2-3, with TRBD1 matching over 7 bases. The CDR3 runs to 16 residues. V lost 1 base, J lost 2 bases, and 6 bases stayed unmatched. Germline-derived CDR1 and CDR2 are SGHVS and FNYEAQ. The CDR3: CASSLEGARITDTQYF. The CDR3 DNA is TGTGCCAGCAGCTTAGAGGGGGCGCGGATCACAGATACGCAGTATTTT.

The chain joins TRBV4-3 to TRBJ2-2; 8 positions match TRBD2. V shed 2 bases and J 7 bases; nucleotides not matched to a gene: 6. The germline CDR1 and CDR2 sequences are LGHNA and YSLEER. This CDR3 is 15 amino acids long. CDR3 protein: CASSQQGLVGGELFF. CDR3 DNA sequence: TGCGCCAGCAGCCAACAGGGACTAGTTGGCGGGGAGCTGTTTTTT.

The gene calls are TRBV20-1 and TRBJ1-1; no clear D. Germline loops: CDR1 DFQATT, CDR2 SNEGSKA (reference sequence). The CDR3 consists of 11 residues. The CDR3 reads CRSSSNTEAFF. For the CDR3, the DNA is TGCAGGTCATCTTCGAACACTGAAGCTTTCTTT.

The CDR3 protein is CASSVGSGMDQPQHF. As DNA, the CDR3 is TGTGCCAGCAGCGTAGGGTCAGGGATGGATCAGCCCCAGCATTTT. The rearrangement joins TRBV9 to TRBJ1-5, with D tentatively TRBD1 (5 bases). The CDR3 totals 15 residues. V lost 0 bases to trimming and J lost 5 bases, with 12 bases between them. Per germline, CDR1 SGDLS and CDR2 YYNGEE.